Following are 9 T cell receptor beta chains from one sample sequenced in a study of human T cells and chemical hapten exposure. Time point specified: patch test 1, 2 weeks after DPC sensitization. Documented treatment: therapeutic diphenylcyclopropenone sensitization with weekly scalp DPC. A single record per CDR3 protein comes from TCRdb applying MiXCR to the RACE reads. The table lists approximately 49,000 distinct CDR3 sequences, around 9.3% of them singletons, with 4% to 5.5% in the top ten. Sequenced here: whole blood, sampled in connection with sensitization to the hapten diphenylcyclopropenone (DPC). Receptors originate from a woman in her forties or fifties with alopecia areata. Some clones in this sample may be carry-over from other donors' samples.

This clonotype was seen repeatedly, ten times or more. The rearrangement uses TRBV18 and TRBJ2-3; 10 bases fit TRBD1. With V trimmed by 5 bases and J by 1 base, 3 bases remained unmatched. The length of the CDR3 is 15 residues. CDR1 and CDR2 (germline): KGHSH, LQKENI. The CDR3 here is CASSTGTGGTDTQYF. The CDR3 DNA sequence: TGTGCCAGCTCAACAGGGACAGGGGGCACAGATACGCAGTATTTT.

In its sample, this clonotype was seen many times. This chain links TRBV2 with TRBJ1-1; possibly TRBD1 for D (6 bases). This CDR3 spans 15 amino acids. Trimming removed 1 base at V and 2 bases at J, with 11 bases between. Per the germline V gene, CDR1 is SNHLY and CDR2 is FYNNEI. The CDR3 region is CASSEEGGTNTEAFF. CDR3 nucleotides: TGTGCCAGCAGTGAAGAGGGTGGGACAAACACTGAAGCTTTCTTT.

This clonotype has ten or more counts. This chain joins TRBV6-5 and TRBJ2-5; 14 positions agree with TRBD2. The CDR3 consists of 17 residues. V gave up 5 bases and J gave up 2 bases; unmatched junction bases: 7. CDR1 is MNHEY, CDR2 SVGAGI, per germline. Here the CDR3 reads CASSLGLAGGRQETQYF. CDR3 bases: TGTGCCAGCAGTCTCGGACTAGCGGGAGGCAGACAAGAGACCCAGTACTTC.

This clonotype turned up a few times. A read error may account for a junction end that differs from germline. The chain carries TRBV20-1 and TRBJ2-7; 9 nucleotides line up with TRBD2. Germline-derived CDR1 and CDR2 are DFQATT and SNEGSKA (reference sequence). CDR3 length: 16 amino acids. CDR3 bases: TGCAGTGCTGGAGACACGCTAGCGGGGTTACTCTACGAGCAGTACTTC. Its protein is CSAGDTLAGLLYEQYF.

This clonotype was seen at least ten times. The chain combines TRBV14 with TRBJ2-2; D call uncertain. This CDR3 comprises 14 residues. The germline CDR1 and CDR2 sequences are SGHDN and FVKESK. Deletions cut 8 bases from V and 6 bases from J, with 16 bases between. The CDR3 DNA is TGTGCCAGCCGGAAAAATACGGCTTCCGGGGAGCTGTTTTTT. It specifies CASRKNTASGELFF.

This clonotype was detected many times. The chain uses TRBV11-2 and TRBJ2-1; unclear D gene. Germline V gene data show CDR1 as SGHAT and CDR2 as FQNNGV. This CDR3 spans 14 amino acids. V was trimmed by 1 base and J by 3 bases, leaving 7 bases between them. The CDR3 spells CASSLVGGYNEQFF. The CDR3 DNA reads TGTGCCAGCAGCTTAGTCGGCGGCTACAATGAGCAGTTCTTC.

This clonotype was picked up many times. The chain carries TRBV4-1 and TRBJ2-1; TRBD2 aligns across 8 bases. Germline V lookup: CDR1 MGHRA, CDR2 YSYEKL. J gave up 4 bases and V 4 bases, and 3 bases lay outside the gene matches. This CDR3 is built from 14 residues. The chain's CDR3 is CASSLGTSYNEQFF. The CDR3 DNA sequence: TGCGCCAGCAGCCTGGGGACTAGTTACAATGAGCAGTTCTTC.

The table lists this clonotype with many counts. The V gene is TRBV6-2 or TRBV6-3, the J gene TRBJ2-7, with 8 bases matching TRBD2. The CDR3 sequence is 15 residues long. Unmatched junction bases numbered 9, after V lost 7 bases and J lost 1 base. Germline V gene sequence: CDR1 MNHEY, CDR2 SVGEGT. The CDR3 nucleotides read TGTGCCAGCAACCCTCTCGCGGGAGGATCCTACGAGCAGTACTTC. Translation gives CASNPLAGGSYEQYF.

In this sample, this clonotype turned up many times. The chain employs TRBV2 and TRBJ2-5; D uncertain. Between the trimmed V and J ends, which lost 4 bases and 3 bases, there was a span of 9 bases. This CDR3 region has 13 residues. Germline V gene lookup returns CDR1 SNHLY and CDR2 FYNNEI. This CDR3 reads CASSGLSKETQYF. CDR3 DNA sequence: TGTGCCAGCAGTGGTTTGTCAAAAGAGACCCAGTACTTC.